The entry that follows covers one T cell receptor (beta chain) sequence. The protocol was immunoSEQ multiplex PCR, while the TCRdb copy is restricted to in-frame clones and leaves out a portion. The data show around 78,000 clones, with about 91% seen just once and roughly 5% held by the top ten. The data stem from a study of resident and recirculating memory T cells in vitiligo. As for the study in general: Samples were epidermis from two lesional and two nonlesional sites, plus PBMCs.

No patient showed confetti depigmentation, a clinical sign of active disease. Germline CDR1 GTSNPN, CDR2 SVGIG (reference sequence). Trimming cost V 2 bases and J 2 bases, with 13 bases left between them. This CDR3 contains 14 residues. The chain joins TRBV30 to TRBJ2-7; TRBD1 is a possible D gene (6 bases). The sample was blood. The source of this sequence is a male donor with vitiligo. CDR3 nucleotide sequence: TGTGCCTGGAGTCTGGGGGCCGGGACCTACGAGCAGTACTTC. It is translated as CAWSLGAGTYEQYF.